These 3 T cell receptor beta chains share one sample of origin, sequenced in a study of vaccination and CD4 T cells after COVID-19. The Oncomine TCR Beta short-read assay was what sequenced the DNA obtained from cultured CD4+ T cells. Via MiXCR, TCRdb re-called the PCR reads, giving one row per CDR3 protein. This table has over 8,500 distinct CDR3 sequences, about three fifths appearing once. Their specific antigens are unknown. This sample's treatment: roughly 10-day PBMC culture with coronavirus spike peptide pools or control peptides (ViraFEST assay). Input material: CD4+ T cells from blood, cultured in vitro. These receptors were obtained from a human donor who had recovered from COVID-19.

The genes are TRBV7-2 and TRBJ1-5; TRBD1 matches 9 bases. CDR3 length: 15 amino acids. Per the germline V gene, CDR1 is SGHTA and CDR2 is FQGNSA. Trimming at V came to 2 bases and at J to 6 bases, leaving 5 bases not matched to a gene. The CDR3 here is CASSLQGQGAQPQHF. DNA of the CDR3: TGTGCCAGCAGCTTACAGGGACAGGGCGCTCAGCCCCAGCATTTT.

J is TRBJ2-7 and V is TRBV7-8, with 10 bases fitting TRBD2. CDR1 is SGHVS and CDR2 is FQNEAQ in the germline V gene. The CDR3 contains 15 residues. Trimming took 5 bases from V and 2 from J; bases not matched to a gene: 6. CDR3 sequence: CASSTTSGAPYEQYF. CDR3 nucleotide sequence: TGTGCCAGCAGCACAACTAGCGGGGCACCCTACGAGCAGTACTTC.

There are a few counts of this clonotype. The chain recombines TRBV20-1 with TRBJ1-2; 10 bases match TRBD1. After removal of 6 bases from V and 6 bases from J, the junction contained 4 bases not matched to a gene. The CDR3 is made up of 12 amino acids. The germline V gene encodes CDR1 DFQATT and CDR2 SNEGSKA (reference sequence). The CDR3 here is CSAGGQGHGYTF. The CDR3 bases are TGCAGTGCGGGGGGACAGGGGCATGGCTACACCTTC.